A single sample gave rise to the 29 T cell receptor beta chains below, sequenced in a study of PD-L1 blockade in urothelial cancer. The table came from immunoSEQ multiplex PCR; TCRdb's copy has only in-frame clones and leaves some out. The top ten clones hold under 3.5% of a sample with under 30,000 clones, over 75% of them seen once. Sequenced here: PBMCs, sampled around atezolizumab (anti-PD-L1) treatment. The receptors were gathered from a man aged 45-60 years with urothelial cancer.

The CDR3, as DNA: TGTGCCAGCAGGTACAGGGTCGCCGCCATGAACACTGAAGCTTTCTTT. Its translation is CASRYRVAAMNTEAFF. J is TRBJ1-1 and V is TRBV5-4; a possible D gene is TRBD1 (6 bases). V was trimmed by 5 bases and J by 0 bases, leaving 17 bases between them. The CDR3 contains 16 residues. Germline loops: CDR1 SGHNT, CDR2 YYREEE (reference sequence).

This chain joins TRBV5-1 and TRBJ1-6; the D gene is possibly TRBD1 (6 bases). The CDR3 extends over 16 amino acids. Germline-derived CDR1 and CDR2 are SGHRS and YFSETQ. The ends were cut back, 3 bases at V and 5 bases at J, with 15 bases in the middle. CDR3 residues: CASSSQTGFNNSPLHF. CDR3 bases: TGCGCCAGCAGCTCACAGACAGGATTTAATAATTCACCCCTCCACTTT.

V usage is TRBV25-1 and J usage is TRBJ1-2; possibly TRBD1 for D (6 bases). Germline V gene sequence: CDR1 MGHDK, CDR2 SYGVNS. This CDR3 comprises 13 residues. V was cut by 3 bases and J by 4 bases, with 9 bases left in between. The CDR3 DNA follows: TGTGCCAGCAGTGACAGGGGATTCTATGGCTACACCTTC. Its translation is CASSDRGFYGYTF.

This rearrangement joins TRBV5-6 to TRBJ2-7, with D possibly matching TRBD1 (5 bases). Trimming removed 1 base at V and 2 bases at J, with 10 bases between. The CDR3 has 14 amino acids. The germline V gene has CDR1 SGHDT and CDR2 YYEEEE. CDR3 nucleotide sequence: TGTGCCAGCAGCTTGTTCGACAGAGCCTACGAGCAGTACTTC. This encodes CASSLFDRAYEQYF. The whole variable domain, filled in from reference TRBV5-6 and TRBJ2-7, reads DAGVTQSPTHLIKTRGQQVTLRCSPKSGHDTVSWYQQALGQGPQFIFQYYEEEERQRGNFPDRFSGHQFPNYSSELNVNALLLGDSALYLCASSLFDRAYEQYFGPGTRLTVT.

This chain joins TRBV19 and TRBJ1-5; no reliable D call. Germline V gene data show CDR1 as LNHDA and CDR2 as SQIVND (reference sequence). Trimming removed 8 bases from V and 1 base from J, with 15 bases in between. The CDR3 runs to 15 residues. The CDR3 DNA reads TGTGCCAGTTCCAAACTGATGTGGAGCAATCAGCCCCAGCATTTT. Encoded protein: CASSKLMWSNQPQHF.

This chain uses TRBV11-3 with TRBJ2-7; 9 bases line up with TRBD1. Germline assignment: CDR1 SGHNT and CDR2 YENEEA. CDR3 length: 14 residues. V was clipped by 3 bases and J by 1 base; unmatched bases: 1. The CDR3: CASSFGQGSYEQYF. As DNA, the CDR3 is TGTGCCAGCAGCTTTGGACAGGGGTCCTACGAGCAGTACTTC. The full variable domain, its missing parts supplied by reference TRBV11-3 and TRBJ2-7, is EAGVVQSPRYKIIEKKQPVAFWCNPISGHNTLYWYLQNLGQGPELLIRYENEEAVDDSQLPKDRFSAERLKGVDSTLKIQPAELGDSAVYLCASSFGQGSYEQYFGPGTRLTVT.

The chain combines TRBV9 with TRBJ2-5; a possible D gene is TRBD1 (5 bases). V lost 3 bases and J lost 1, with 10 bases in between. Germline CDR1 reads SGDLS; CDR2 reads YYNGEE. The CDR3 consists of 14 residues. The CDR3 nucleotides read TGTGCCAGCAGCGAAGGGGTAGCCCAAGAGACCCAGTACTTC. Translation gives CASSEGVAQETQYF. Based on the CDR3 plus reference TRBV9 and TRBJ2-5, the full variable domain is DSGVTQTPKHLITATGQRVTLRCSPRSGDLSVYWYQQSLDQGLQFLIQYYNGEERAKGNILERFSAQQFPDLHSELNLSSLELGDSALYFCASSEGVAQETQYFGPGTRLLVL.

The J gene is TRBJ2-1, the V gene TRBV10-1; the match to TRBD2 covers 9 bases. The germline gives CDR1 WNHNN, CDR2 SYGVQD (reference sequence). The V segment lost 0 bases and the J segment 0 bases; nucleotides outside the gene matches: 6. The CDR3 extends over 18 amino acids. The CDR3 loop is CASSESDLAGSSYNEQFF. The DNA for the CDR3 is TGCGCCAGCAGTGAGTCGGACCTAGCGGGGAGCTCCTACAATGAGCAGTTCTTC.

The chain is built from TRBV5-5 and TRBJ2-5, with 9 bases aligning to TRBD1. Germline CDR1 SGHKS, CDR2 YYEKEE (reference sequence). CDR3 length equals 14 residues. Trimming removed 0 bases from V and 4 bases from J; junction bases left unmatched: 1. CDR3 amino acids: CASSLDRGRETQYF. The DNA of the CDR3 is TGTGCCAGCAGCTTGGACAGGGGGCGAGAGACCCAGTACTTC.

This chain connects TRBV28 to TRBJ2-5, with a weak D call TRBD1 (6 bases). Trimming left V 6 bases short and J 2 bases short, with 10 bases between. Germline assignment: CDR1 MDHEN and CDR2 SYDVKM. The CDR3 is 13 amino acids. As DNA, the CDR3 is TGTGCCAGCAGACTGGGACAACAAGAGACCCAGTACTTC. Its protein is CASRLGQQETQYF.

The chain recombines TRBV10-2 with TRBJ2-3; tentatively, D is TRBD1 (7 bases). Deletions cut 2 bases from V and 0 bases from J, with 18 bases between. Germline values: CDR1 WSHSY, CDR2 SAAADI. There are 18 residues in the CDR3. The chain's CDR3 is CASSEGRGTDTSTDTQYF. DNA of the CDR3: TGCGCCAGCAGTGAGGGGCGCGGGACAGATACTAGCACAGATACGCAGTATTTT.

For this clone: In the same sample, other DNA sequences code for this CDR3. The chain is built from TRBV5-5 and TRBJ1-5; tentatively, D is TRBD1 (5 bases). V was pared by 0 bases and J by 2 bases, with 6 bases between. The germline gives CDR1 SGHKS, CDR2 YYEKEE (reference sequence). This CDR3 has 14 amino acids. CDR3 bases: TGTGCCAGCAGCTTGGGGGGCGGCAATCAGCCCCAGCATTTT. Residues: CASSLGGGNQPQHF.

The V and J genes are TRBV6-4 and TRBJ2-3; 10 nucleotides align to TRBD1. V trimming: 10 bases; J trimming: 4 bases; junction bases outside the gene matches: 11. The V gene's germline CDR1 is MRHNA and CDR2 SNTAGT. This CDR3 has 15 residues. The CDR3 reads CATSTTGGAADTQYF. For the CDR3, the DNA is TGTGCCACCAGCACGACAGGGGGCGCCGCAGATACGCAGTATTTT.

This sequence joins TRBV10-1 and TRBJ1-6; TRBD1 matches at 8 bases. The CDR3 runs 14 residues. The trim removed 6 bases at V and 7 bases at J, leaving 5 bases unmatched. Germline V gene sequence: CDR1 WNHNN, CDR2 SYGVQD (reference sequence). DNA of the CDR3: TGCGCCAGCAGAGACGACAGGGGCAATTCACCCCTCCACTTT. As protein: CASRDDRGNSPLHF.

V usage is TRBV7-9 and J usage is TRBJ1-2; D not certain. V was cut by 4 bases and J by 1 base, with 13 bases left in between. The CDR3 consists of 15 residues. Germline V gene lookup returns CDR1 SEHNR and CDR2 FQNEAQ (reference sequence). The CDR3 loop reads CASSSFGLDNYGYTF. DNA of the CDR3: TGTGCCAGCAGCTCATTCGGACTGGATAACTATGGCTACACCTTC.

The rearrangement joins TRBV28 to TRBJ2-2; D gene unclear. The CDR3 runs 15 residues. The germline V gene encodes CDR1 MDHEN and CDR2 SYDVKM. V lost 7 bases, J lost 1 base, and 13 bases lay in between. The CDR3 loop reads CASIWATGNTGELFF. The CDR3 nucleotides read TGTGCCAGCATCTGGGCCACTGGGAACACCGGGGAGCTGTTTTTT.

The chain carries TRBV5-4 and TRBJ2-3; TRBD2 matches at 10 bases. V lost 3 bases, J lost 0 bases, and 13 bases stayed unmatched. Germline V CDR1 and CDR2: SGHNT, YYREEE (reference sequence). The CDR3 length is 19 residues. As DNA, the CDR3 is TGTGCCAGCAGCTACTCCTTGTTTGGACTAGCGGAAAGCACAGATACGCAGTATTTT. This encodes CASSYSLFGLAESTDTQYF.

V usage is TRBV7-2 and J usage is TRBJ1-3; 7 nucleotides agree with TRBD1. This CDR3 spans 15 amino acids. The germline CDR1 and CDR2 sequences are SGHTA and FQGNSA. Losses at the gene ends were 5 bases for V and 3 bases for J; bases not matched to a gene: 7. CDR3 amino acids: CASSEDRVVGNTIYF. CDR3 nucleotides: TGTGCCAGCAGCGAAGACAGGGTGGTTGGAAACACCATATATTTT.

The chain has TRBV18 and TRBJ1-1, with TRBD1 identical over 7 bases. The CDR3 sequence is 17 residues long. With 1 base clipped from V and 4 bases from J, the junction kept 12 bases outside the gene matches. Germline-derived CDR1 and CDR2 are KGHSH and LQKENI. DNA of the CDR3: TGTGCCAGCTCACCACAGTCGACAGGGTCCTGGGGCACTGAAGCTTTCTTT. Encoded protein: CASSPQSTGSWGTEAFF. Supplemented by reference TRBV18 and TRBJ1-1, the full variable domain reads NAGVMQNPRHLVRRRGQEARLRCSPMKGHSHVYWYRQLPEEGLKFMVYLQKENIIDESGMPKERFSAEFPKEGPSILRIQQVVRGDSAAYFCASSPQSTGSWGTEAFFGQGTRLTVV.

The gene calls are TRBV7-2 and TRBJ1-2; D not certain. The germline V gene has CDR1 SGHTA and CDR2 FQGNSA. Trimming pared 11 bases from V and 8 bases from J, leaving 18 bases between. This CDR3 contains 12 residues. CDR3 sequence: CALLGGLLGYTF. The CDR3 DNA reads TGTGCCCTTTTAGGAGGTCTATTGGGCTACACCTTC.

The rearrangement joins TRBV11-2 to TRBJ2-5; 7 bases are a match to TRBD1. The length of the CDR3 is 19 residues. Trimming cost V 0 bases and J 4 bases; bases outside gene matches: 17. CDR1 and CDR2 from the germline V gene are SGHAT and FQNNGV. CDR3 residues: CASSLDLLSLTGRAETQYF. CDR3 nucleotide sequence: TGTGCCAGCAGCTTAGATTTATTGAGCTTGACAGGGCGGGCAGAGACCCAGTACTTC.

The chain links TRBV12-5 to TRBJ1-2; D not resolved. The V end lost 2 bases, the J end lost 6 bases, and 13 bases lay between the germline ends. Germline V gene sequence: CDR1 LGHNT, CDR2 FRNRAP. This CDR3 has 14 amino acids. The CDR3, as DNA: TGTGCTAGTGGTTTGAGGGAGGGATGGAATGGCTACACCTTC. This sequence encodes CASGLREGWNGYTF.

This rearrangement joins TRBV5-1 to TRBJ2-5; TRBD1 matches 7 bases. In germline, CDR1 is SGHRS, CDR2 YFSETQ. The junction had 5 bases not matched to a gene; V was cut back by 4 bases and J by 2 bases. This CDR3 has 14 amino acids. The CDR3 protein is CASSRSGQQETQYF. CDR3 nucleotide sequence: TGCGCCAGCAGCAGATCGGGACAGCAAGAGACCCAGTACTTC.

The genes are TRBV13 and TRBJ1-1; TRBD1 matches 7 bases. The CDR3 runs 14 residues. Germline CDR1 and CDR2: PRHDT and FYEKMQ (reference sequence). Losses at the gene ends were 4 bases for V and 5 bases for J; bases not matched to a gene: 7. CDR3 in amino acids: CASSSTGTSTEAFF. The DNA for the CDR3 is TGTGCCAGCAGCTCGACAGGGACGAGTACTGAAGCTTTCTTT.

The chain recombines TRBV15 with TRBJ2-3; the match to TRBD2 covers 7 bases. The length of the CDR3 is 15 residues. Germline trimming cut 1 base from V and 3 bases from J; bases unmatched to any gene: 4. Germline CDR1 is LNHNV and CDR2 is YYDKDF (reference sequence). CDR3 bases: TGTGCCACCAGCAGAGGACTAGCAGGAACAGATACGCAGTATTTT. This translates into CATSRGLAGTDTQYF.

This sequence joins TRBV9 and TRBJ2-1; 12 positions match TRBD2. This CDR3 is built from 16 residues. Germline V gene data show CDR1 as SGDLS and CDR2 as YYNGEE. V gave up 3 bases and J gave up 4 bases; unmatched junction bases: 5. CDR3 nucleotides: TGTGCCAGCAGCGGACAAGGGACTAGCGGGTACAATGAGCAGTTCTTC. This gives the protein CASSGQGTSGYNEQFF.

The gene calls are TRBV19 and TRBJ1-1; 10 bases are shared with TRBD1. V dropped 6 bases and J dropped 5; count of bases not matched to a gene: 9. The length of the CDR3 is 15 residues. Germline V gives CDR1 LNHDA, CDR2 SQIVND (reference sequence). CDR3 amino acids: CASRVLDRGSTEAFF. CDR3 nucleotides: TGTGCCAGTAGGGTTTTGGACAGGGGGAGTACTGAAGCTTTCTTT.

This clone was seen a single time. This chain links TRBV30 with TRBJ2-7; 9 bases fit TRBD2. Germline V gives CDR1 GTSNPN, CDR2 SVGIG (reference sequence). J was trimmed by 4 bases and V by 6 bases; bases with no gene match: 7. The CDR3 has 13 residues. CDR3 nucleotides: TGTGCCTGTCATCTAGCGGGAATATACGAGCAGTACTTC. This codes for CACHLAGIYEQYF.

As DNA, the CDR3 is TGTGCCAGCAACTACTGGCCATACAATGAGCAGTTCTTC. Translation gives CASNYWPYNEQFF. The V and J genes are TRBV7-2 and TRBJ2-1; D ambiguous. CDR3 size: 13 residues. Germline lookup yields CDR1 SGHTA and CDR2 FQGNSA. V lost 7 bases and J 4 bases, leaving 11 bases between the germline ends. Full variable domain (remainder filled in from reference TRBV7-2 and TRBJ2-1): GAGVSQSPSNKVTEKGKDVELRCDPISGHTALYWYRQSLGQGLEFLIYFQGNSAPDKSGLPSDRFSAERTGGSVSTLTIQRTQQEDSAVYLCASNYWPYNEQFFGPGTRLTVL.